One sample yielded the 25 T cell receptor beta chains listed below, sequenced in a study of cytomegalovirus exposure and HLA in healthy donors. The PCR used 60 Vbeta and 13 Jbeta primers. Clones were read by immunoSEQ multiplex PCR, and TCRdb kept only the in-frame ones, dropping some. Its table lists about 140,000 clones. Sequencing input: PBMCs. These receptor sequences come from a male donor in good health and CMV-seronegative.

The V and J genes are TRBV5-5 and TRBJ2-4; TRBD1 matches 8 bases. Looked up from germline, CDR1 is SGHKS and CDR2 is YYEKEE (reference sequence). CDR3 length: 15 amino acids. Germline trimming cut 4 bases from V and 12 bases from J; bases unmatched to any gene: 15. This chain's CDR3 is CASSTGQGPSNRQYF. The CDR3 nucleotides read TGTGCCAGCAGCACTGGACAGGGACCCTCAAATCGTCAGTACTTC.

The chain joins TRBV2 to TRBJ1-5; D remains ambiguous. This CDR3 is built from 19 residues. The V end was cut by 4 bases, the J end by 0 bases, with 22 bases between. Per the germline V gene, CDR1 is SNHLY and CDR2 is FYNNEI. The CDR3 bases are TGTGCCAGCAGTGTAGCACGGGGAAGGGCACAATATAGCAATCAGCCCCAGCATTTT. It is translated as CASSVARGRAQYSNQPQHF. Supplemented by reference TRBV2 and TRBJ1-5, the full variable domain reads EPEVTQTPSHQVTQMGQEVILRCVPISNHLYFYWYRQILGQKVEFLVSFYNNEISEKSEIFDDQFSVERPDGSNFTLKIRSTKLEDSAMYFCASSVARGRAQYSNQPQHFGDGTRLSIL.

DNA of the CDR3: TGCGCCAGCAGCTTGGCAGGGGGCGGCAATCAGCCCCAGCATTTT. This codes for CASSLAGGGNQPQHF. The chain has TRBV5-1 and TRBJ1-5; 8 bases are a match to TRBD1. The CDR3 sequence is 15 residues long. CDR1 SGHRS and CDR2 YFSETQ come from the germline V gene. Germline trimming cut 0 bases from V and 2 bases from J; bases unmatched to any gene: 1.

The chain couples TRBV5-1 to TRBJ2-2; 8 nucleotides line up with TRBD1. The germline CDR1 and CDR2 sequences are SGHRS and YFSETQ. CDR3 length: 16 amino acids. Trimming removed 4 bases from V and 3 bases from J; junction bases left unmatched: 8. The CDR3 DNA is TGCGCCAGCAGCCCTCAGGGGGCTTTGGACACCGGGGAGCTGTTTTTT. Translated, it gives CASSPQGALDTGELFF.

The chain has TRBV25-1 and TRBJ1-1; D not resolved. The CDR3 is 13 residues long. The V gene's germline CDR1 is MGHDK and CDR2 SYGVNS. V shed 3 bases and J shed 0 bases, with 5 bases lying between them. CDR3 amino acids: CASSDLVNTEAFF. CDR3 in DNA: TGTGCCAGCAGTGATTTAGTGAACACTGAAGCTTTCTTT.

The V gene is TRBV7-9, the J gene TRBJ1-1; tentatively, D is TRBD1 (5 bases). V shed 2 bases and J shed 1 base, with 8 bases lying between them. In germline, CDR1 is SEHNR, CDR2 FQNEAQ (reference sequence). The CDR3 is 14 residues long. The CDR3 coding sequence is TGTGCCAGCAGCTTACGTACAGGGAACACTGAAGCTTTCTTT. Its translation is CASSLRTGNTEAFF.

The chain links TRBV7-8 to TRBJ1-1; TRBD1 agrees at 7 bases. In germline, CDR1 is SGHVS, CDR2 FQNEAQ. The CDR3 is 15 residues long. Losses at the gene ends were 5 bases for V and 0 bases for J; bases not matched to a gene: 6. CDR3 DNA: TGTGCCAGCAGCACCCGGGGACAGATGAACACTGAAGCTTTCTTT. Protein product: CASSTRGQMNTEAFF.

V usage is TRBV5-1 and J usage is TRBJ2-7; D might be TRBD1 (6 bases). The CDR3 runs to 14 residues. V was shortened by 0 bases and J by 4 bases, with 11 bases between the two germline ends. The germline V gene encodes CDR1 SGHRS and CDR2 YFSETQ. CDR3 loop: CASSLVGQNYEQYF. The CDR3 DNA follows: TGCGCCAGCAGCTTGGTCGGACAGAATTACGAGCAGTACTTC.

The chain employs TRBV7-9 and TRBJ2-7; no firm D call. V lost 2 bases and J lost 5, with 7 bases in between. Germline CDR1 is SEHNR and CDR2 is FQNEAQ (reference sequence). The CDR3 consists of 12 residues. This CDR3 reads CASSLSGNEQYF. In nucleotides, the CDR3 is TGTGCCAGCAGCTTATCAGGCAACGAGCAGTACTTC.

V is TRBV10-2 and J is TRBJ1-2; no clear D. V gave up 4 bases and J gave up 4 bases, with 10 bases separating them. The V gene's germline CDR1 is WSHSY and CDR2 SAAADI. The CDR3 covers 13 residues. CDR3 amino acids: CASSVAPSYGYTF. The CDR3 coding sequence is TGCGCCAGCAGTGTTGCCCCTAGCTATGGCTACACCTTC.

V is TRBV27 and J is TRBJ2-7, with TRBD2 matching 12 bases. Germline-derived CDR1 and CDR2 are MNHEY and SMNVEV (reference sequence). The CDR3 runs 15 residues. Germline trimming cut 4 bases from V and 2 bases from J; bases unmatched to any gene: 3. This chain's CDR3 is CASSYLAGGAYEQYF. The CDR3 bases are TGTGCCAGCAGTTACCTAGCGGGAGGGGCCTACGAGCAGTACTTC.

This chain joins TRBV5-6 and TRBJ2-5, with 8 bases fitting TRBD2. This CDR3 spans 15 amino acids. Germline lookup yields CDR1 SGHDT and CDR2 YYEEEE. Unmatched junction bases numbered 6, after V lost 0 bases and J lost 5 bases. CDR3 sequence reads: CASSLAGGPRETQYF. CDR3 nucleotide sequence: TGTGCCAGCAGCTTGGCGGGGGGGCCGCGGGAGACCCAGTACTTC.

The chain links TRBV9 to TRBJ1-6; 10 bases align to TRBD1. Looked up from germline, CDR1 is SGDLS and CDR2 is YYNGEE. This CDR3 contains 14 residues. The V segment lost 3 bases and the J segment 11 bases; nucleotides outside the gene matches: 5. The CDR3 DNA is TGTGCCAGCAGCGAGGGACAGGGGTGGACACCCCTCCACTTT. Translated, it gives CASSEGQGWTPLHF. Full variable domain (rest looked up from reference TRBV9 and TRBJ1-6): DSGVTQTPKHLITATGQRVTLRCSPRSGDLSVYWYQQSLDQGLQFLIQYYNGEERAKGNILERFSAQQFPDLHSELNLSSLELGDSALYFCASSEGQGWTPLHFGNGTRLTVT.

The chain has TRBV7-2 and TRBJ1-2; 11 bases are a match to TRBD1. The CDR3 runs 16 residues. V shed 5 bases, J shed 1 base, and the junction held 6 bases outside the gene matches. From germline, CDR1 is SGHTA and CDR2 FQGNSA. The CDR3 here is CASSPRTGGLNYGYTF. The CDR3, as DNA: TGTGCCAGCAGCCCGAGGACAGGGGGCCTTAACTATGGCTACACCTTC.

This chain links TRBV7-3 with TRBJ2-3, with 10 bases identical to TRBD2. Germline V gene sequence: CDR1 SGHTA, CDR2 FQGTGA. Trimming at V came to 1 base and at J to 6 bases, leaving 10 bases not matched to a gene. CDR3 length: 17 residues. As DNA, the CDR3 is TGTGCCAGCAGCTTAAGCGGGCCAGCGGGGGGGCTGGATACGCAGTATTTT. Translated: CASSLSGPAGGLDTQYF.

This chain links TRBV28 with TRBJ1-3, with 7 bases aligning to TRBD1. The CDR3 extends over 15 amino acids. In germline, CDR1 is MDHEN, CDR2 SYDVKM. The V segment lost 7 bases and the J segment 0 bases; nucleotides outside the gene matches: 6. The CDR3 region has the DNA TGTGCCAGCATTACAGGGGTTTCCTCTGGAAACACCATATATTTT. This codes for CASITGVSSGNTIYF.

The chain joins TRBV29-1 to TRBJ2-1; 12 bases are a match to TRBD2. This CDR3 is 19 amino acids long. Per the germline V gene, CDR1 is SQVTM and CDR2 is ANQGSEA. J was trimmed by 5 bases and V by 1 base; bases with no gene match: 15. CDR3 bases: TGCAGCGTTGAAGTAGCTAGCGGGGGGGCTCGTATTGGGAACAATGAGCAGTTCTTC. Its translation: CSVEVASGGARIGNNEQFF.

V and J are TRBV6-5 and TRBJ2-4, with 9 bases matching TRBD1. V shed 4 bases, J shed 9 bases, and the junction held 4 bases outside the gene matches. The CDR3 has 13 residues. From germline, CDR1 is MNHEY and CDR2 SVGAGI. The CDR3 nucleotides are TGTGCCAGCAGTTCACAGGGGGCCGTCATTCAGTACTTC. Residues: CASSSQGAVIQYF.

The V call is TRBV6-6, the J call TRBJ2-1; TRBD2 is a possible D gene (6 bases). This CDR3 region has 16 residues. Germline lookup yields CDR1 MNHNY and CDR2 SVGAGI (reference sequence). The V end was cut by 5 bases, the J end by 6 bases, with 20 bases between. The CDR3 nucleotides read TGTGCCAGCAGTAGACTAGTTTCTGAACTAGGCAATGAGCAGTTCTTC. This sequence encodes CASSRLVSELGNEQFF.

The chain has TRBV30 and TRBJ1-2; 7 positions match TRBD1. V was clipped by 2 bases and J by 3 bases; unmatched bases: 6. The CDR3 spans 14 residues. Germline CDR1 reads GTSNPN; CDR2 reads SVGIG (reference sequence). The CDR3 protein is CAWSQQGIDYGYTF. The CDR3 coding sequence is TGTGCCTGGAGTCAACAGGGGATTGACTATGGCTACACCTTC.

V and J are TRBV7-9 and TRBJ1-1, with 7 bases lining up with TRBD1. V shed 0 bases and J 6 bases; nucleotides not matched to a gene: 10. This CDR3 region has 16 residues. Germline CDR1 is SEHNR and CDR2 is FQNEAQ (reference sequence). The CDR3, as DNA: TGTGCCAGCAGCTTAGCATCTTGGCAGGGGGGTTCTGAAGCTTTCTTT. This encodes CASSLASWQGGSEAFF.

V and J are TRBV6-5 and TRBJ1-2, with D possibly being TRBD1 (5 bases). Per the germline V gene, CDR1 is MNHEY and CDR2 is SVGAGI. The CDR3 runs 13 residues. Trimming removed 5 bases at V and 8 bases at J, with 15 bases between. CDR3 bases: TGTGCCAGCAGTACTCAGGGTTGGCAGGGCTACACCTTC. It specifies CASSTQGWQGYTF.

The chain has TRBV19 and TRBJ1-1; D not certain. V was pared by 8 bases and J by 5 bases, with 15 bases between. Germline-derived CDR1 and CDR2 are LNHDA and SQIVND (reference sequence). This CDR3 contains 13 residues. The CDR3 spells CASSGVLETEAFF. In nucleotides, the CDR3 is TGTGCCAGTTCCGGGGTCCTCGAAACTGAAGCTTTCTTT.

The chain combines TRBV6-5 with TRBJ2-7, with a weak D call TRBD2 (7 bases). The length of the CDR3 is 16 residues. Deletions cut 2 bases from V and 4 bases from J, with 18 bases between. The germline CDR1 and CDR2 sequences are MNHEY and SVGAGI. The CDR3 protein is CASSYRGAGGYYEQYF. Written as DNA, the CDR3 is TGTGCCAGCAGTTACCGGGGGGCTGGGGGCTATTACGAGCAGTACTTC.

The rearrangement uses TRBV7-8 and TRBJ2-3; perhaps TRBD2 as D (6 bases). The CDR3 length is 14 residues. CDR1 and CDR2 (germline): SGHVS, FQNEAQ. V was pared by 7 bases and J by 4 bases, with 15 bases between. CDR3 coding DNA: TGTGCCAGCACCGGCGGAGGGCCTGCAGATACGCAGTATTTT. This codes for CASTGGGPADTQYF. The whole variable domain, remainder taken from reference TRBV7-8 and TRBJ2-3, is GAGVSQSPRYKVAKRGQDVALRCDPISGHVSLFWYQQALGQGPEFLTYFQNEAQLDKSGLPSDRFFAERPEGSVSTLKIQRTQQEDSAVYLCASTGGGPADTQYFGPGTRLTVL.